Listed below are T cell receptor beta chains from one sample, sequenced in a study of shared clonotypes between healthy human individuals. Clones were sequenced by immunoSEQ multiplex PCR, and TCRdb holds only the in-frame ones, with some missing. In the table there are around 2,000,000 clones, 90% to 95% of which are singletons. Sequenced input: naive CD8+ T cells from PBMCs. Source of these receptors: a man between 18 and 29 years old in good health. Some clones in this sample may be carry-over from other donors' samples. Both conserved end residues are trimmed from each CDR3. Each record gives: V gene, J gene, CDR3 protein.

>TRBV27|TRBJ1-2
ASSPGGTLGYGYT
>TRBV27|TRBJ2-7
ASSSLAGSLYEQY
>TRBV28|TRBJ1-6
ASSPLPYSPLH
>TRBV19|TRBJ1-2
ASRRDSSNYGYT
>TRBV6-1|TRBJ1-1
ASSPPGQLPTEAF
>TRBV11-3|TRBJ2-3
ASSFWEDTQY
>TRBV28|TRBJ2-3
ASYSNPTDTQY
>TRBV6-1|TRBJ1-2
ASSEEGLGANYGYT
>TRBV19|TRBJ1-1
ASSILSGGEAF
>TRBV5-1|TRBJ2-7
ASSPMTSGSSYEQY
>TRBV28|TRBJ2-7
ASRRDSLQSSYEQY